Below, 8 T cell receptor beta chains from the same sample are listed, as sequenced in a study of OX40 agonist ivuxolimab in advanced cancers. Generated by immunoSEQ multiplex PCR, the TCRdb table keeps only in-frame clones and is missing some. Seen here are roughly 20,000 clones, 79% observed once, and the top ten hold roughly 32%. The sequencing used CD4+ or CD8+ T cells sorted from blood, collected in a trial of the OX40 agonist ivuxolimab. These receptors were taken from an adult with an advanced solid tumor such as melanoma, head and neck, liver or kidney cancer.

V usage is TRBV7-2 and J usage is TRBJ2-7, with D possibly matching TRBD2 (5 bases). CDR3 size: 16 residues. The germline V gene encodes CDR1 SGHTA and CDR2 FQGNSA. V gave up 1 base and J gave up 3 bases, with 16 bases separating them. DNA for the CDR3: TGTGCCAGCAGCTTAGTGCCGGCGGGTCCCAACTACGAGCAGTACTTC. Translation: CASSLVPAGPNYEQYF.

The chain carries TRBV6-5 and TRBJ1-1, with unresolved D. The germline CDR1 and CDR2 sequences are MNHEY and SVGAGI. Between the trimmed V and J ends, which lost 2 bases and 2 bases, there was a span of 15 bases. The CDR3 covers 16 residues. The CDR3 coding sequence is TGTGCCAGCAGTTACCGCCCCGGGGTCGATAACACTGAAGCTTTCTTT. It encodes CASSYRPGVDNTEAFF.

J is TRBJ2-7 and V is TRBV7-9, with D unresolved. The V and J ends lost 5 bases and 2 bases respectively, with 4 bases between them. Germline V lookup: CDR1 SEHNR, CDR2 FQNEAQ (reference sequence). The CDR3 totals 11 residues. CDR3 sequence: CASSLTYEQYF. The CDR3 coding sequence is TGTGCCAGCAGCCTGACCTACGAGCAGTACTTC. Supplemented by reference TRBV7-9 and TRBJ2-7, the full variable domain reads DTGVSQNPRHKITKRGQNVTFRCDPISEHNRLYWYRQTLGQGPEFLTYFQNEAQLEKSRLLSDRFSAERPKGSFSTLEIQRTEQGDSAMYLCASSLTYEQYFGPGTRLTVT.

This clone occurred once. The rearrangement uses TRBV7-9 and TRBJ2-1, with 14 bases aligning to TRBD2. CDR3 length: 15 residues. Germline V CDR1 and CDR2: SEHNR, FQNEAQ (reference sequence). The junction had 7 bases not matched to a gene; V was cut back by 5 bases and J by 10 bases. Written as DNA, the CDR3 is TGTGCCAGCAGCCGCCGACTAGCGGGGGGGCGGGAGCAGTTCTTC. Its translation: CASSRRLAGGREQFF.

This clone was seen more than once but under ten times. The chain couples TRBV27 to TRBJ1-5; 9 bases match TRBD1. This CDR3 has 14 residues. Germline CDR1 reads MNHEY; CDR2 reads SMNVEV (reference sequence). V shed 2 bases and J 9 bases; nucleotides not matched to a gene: 5. This CDR3 is CASSLGTGWGPQHF. The CDR3 nucleotides read TGTGCCAGCAGTTTAGGGACAGGGTGGGGGCCCCAGCATTTT.

The genes are TRBV5-4 and TRBJ2-2; TRBD2 aligns across 7 bases. Germline V gives CDR1 SGHNT, CDR2 YYREEE (reference sequence). The CDR3 contains 15 residues. Trimming took 1 base from V and 0 from J; bases not matched to a gene: 0. CDR3 region: CASSLRGANTGELFF. The CDR3 DNA sequence: TGTGCCAGCAGCTTGCGGGGGGCGAACACCGGGGAGCTGTTTTTT.

The chain combines TRBV27 with TRBJ1-2; D uncertain. Trimming pared 3 bases from V and 2 bases from J, leaving 10 bases between. The germline V gene has CDR1 MNHEY and CDR2 SMNVEV (reference sequence). The CDR3 spans 14 residues. The DNA for the CDR3 is TGTGCCAGCAGTTTGGGCAGAGGAAACTATGGCTACACCTTC. It specifies CASSLGRGNYGYTF.

The V and J genes are TRBV7-9 and TRBJ2-2, with D maybe TRBD1 (5 bases). Germline CDR1 SEHNR, CDR2 FQNEAQ (reference sequence). This CDR3 comprises 15 residues. Trimming stripped 4 bases from V and 3 bases from J, with 12 bases between. The CDR3 sequence: CASSSTDRYTGELFF. The DNA of the CDR3 is TGTGCCAGCAGCTCGACAGACAGATACACCGGGGAGCTGTTTTTT.